Sequencing of this T cell receptor (beta chain) was carried out in a study of T cells after yellow fever vaccination. CDR3 length: 13 residues. Trimming left V 9 bases short and J 7 bases short, with 16 bases between. CDR1 and CDR2 (germline): SGHDN, FVKESK. A single record per CDR3 protein comes from TCRdb applying MiXCR to the 5' RACE reads. The sample contains about 500,000 distinct CDR3 sequences, roughly a sixth of which appear only once. V is TRBV14 and J is TRBJ2-1; a weak D match, TRBD2 (6 bases). This sample comprised PBMCs, obtained less than 6 days after the first yellow fever vaccination. This sequence was found in a man younger than 35 who received the YFV17D yellow fever vaccine. CDR3 sequence: CARPFGGTNEQFF. In DNA, the CDR3 is TGTGCCAGACCTTTCGGCGGGACGAATGAGCAGTTCTTC.